A selection of T cell receptor beta chains follows, all from one sample in a study of blood T cell repertoires in COVID-19. Only in-frame clones appear in the TCRdb table, and some are missing; sequencing was by immunoSEQ multiplex PCR. The repertoire holds 200,000 to 250,000 clones, with over 80% as singletons. The source material was peripheral blood. These receptors originate from a man in his thirties or forties with COVID-19, enrolled during active disease. Each CDR3 is given with its conserved first and last residue. Each record gives: V gene, D gene, CDR3 protein. D genes are given only for firm matches.

>TRBV4-3|NA
CASSQEYGRGNEQFF
>TRBV27|TRBD1
CASSRDSYYNEQFF
>TRBV14|TRBD1
CASSRTGYEQYF
>TRBV5-6|TRBD1
CASSQGQANTEAFF
>TRBV5-4|TRBD1
CASSLDRNYGYTF
>TRBV2|NA
CASSARALMGEQYF
>TRBV5-8|TRBD1
CASSSGQGWTDTQYF
>TRBV7-9|NA
CASSLDRGLYGYTF
>TRBV9|TRBD1
CASTQTGANTEAFF
>TRBV20-1|TRBD1
CSATDFQGVSNSPLHF
>TRBV27|TRBD1
CASSFRDRGETQYF
>TRBV28|TRBD2
CASSLNVRLSLSGRKTDTQYF
>TRBV5-1|NA
CASSLREGGYNEQFF
>TRBV24-1|TRBD2
CATRGRSGRQNEQFF
>TRBV9|NA
CASSVTPTDQAFF